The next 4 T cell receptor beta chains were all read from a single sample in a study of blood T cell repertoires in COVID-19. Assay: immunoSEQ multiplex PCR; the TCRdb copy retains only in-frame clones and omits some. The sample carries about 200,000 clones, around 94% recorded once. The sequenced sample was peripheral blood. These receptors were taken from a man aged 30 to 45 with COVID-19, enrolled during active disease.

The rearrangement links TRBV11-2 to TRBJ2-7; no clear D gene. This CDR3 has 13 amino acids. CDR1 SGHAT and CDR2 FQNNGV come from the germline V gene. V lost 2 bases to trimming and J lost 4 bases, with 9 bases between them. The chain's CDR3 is CASSLFGLYEQYF. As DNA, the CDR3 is TGTGCCAGCAGCTTATTTGGGCTTTACGAGCAGTACTTC.

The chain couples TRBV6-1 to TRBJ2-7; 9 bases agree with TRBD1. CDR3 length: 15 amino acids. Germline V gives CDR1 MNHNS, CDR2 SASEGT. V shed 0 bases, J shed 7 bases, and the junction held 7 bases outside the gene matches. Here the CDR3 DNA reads TGTGCCAGCAGTGAAGCGTGGGACAGGGTATGGGAGCAGTACTTC. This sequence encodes CASSEAWDRVWEQYF.

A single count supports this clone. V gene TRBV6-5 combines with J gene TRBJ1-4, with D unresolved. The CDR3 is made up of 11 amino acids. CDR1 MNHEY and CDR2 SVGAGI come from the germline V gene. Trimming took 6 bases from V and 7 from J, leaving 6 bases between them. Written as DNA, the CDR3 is TGTGCCAGCAGCGCGGTTGAAAAACTGTTTTTT. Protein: CASSAVEKLFF.

CDR3 loop: CATSRDAGVTNTEAFF. In DNA, the CDR3 is TGTGCCACCAGCAGAGATGCAGGGGTGACGAACACTGAAGCTTTCTTT. V gene TRBV15 combines with J gene TRBJ1-1, with D possibly being TRBD1 (6 bases). This CDR3 comprises 16 residues. Trimming pared 0 bases from V and 1 base from J, leaving 12 bases between. Looked up from germline, CDR1 is LNHNV and CDR2 is YYDKDF (reference sequence).